The clone carrying this T cell receptor beta chain has a single count. Its target is not known. Using immunoSEQ multiplex PCR, the repertoire was profiled, and TCRdb retains in-frame clones only, with some absent. In the table there are approximately 60,000 clones, nearly 98% of which are singletons. The CDR3 covers 13 residues. Germline V gene sequence: CDR1 MNHEY, CDR2 SVGAGI. The V and J ends lost 2 bases and 3 bases respectively, with 8 bases between them. The sample belongs to a study of Tregs in tolerant kidney transplant recipients. Study-wide context: The nonmyeloablative bone marrow transplants came from related graft donors, with transient mixed chimerism. Study observations and caveats: Activated donor B cell expansion appeared to reveal the most relevant donor-specific TCRbeta repertoire.

Thawed PBMCs were FACS-sorted into unstimulated CD4+CD25+CD127- regulatory T cells, CD4+CD25- non-regulatory cells, CD4 and CD8 cells. Thawed PBMCs were rested overnight at 37°C with approximately 200 IU/ml IL-2 before regulatory T cell sorting. Sample: Tregs from blood, taken before the transplant. This sequence joins TRBV6-5 and TRBJ2-7; D remains unclear. The TCR originated in a human donor who received a combined kidney and bone marrow transplant. CDR3 loop: CASSYRPFYEQYF. The CDR3 DNA follows: TGTGCCAGCAGTTACCGTCCTTTCTACGAGCAGTACTTC.